These 23 T cell receptor beta chains were sequenced from one sample in a study of blood T cell repertoires in COVID-19. The protocol was immunoSEQ multiplex PCR, while the TCRdb copy is restricted to in-frame clones and leaves out a portion. The data show some 400,000 clones, with around 87% seen just once and 1.3% held by the top ten. The source material was PBMCs or T cells enriched from blood (not recorded which). These receptors were taken from a man aged 30 to 45 who had recovered from COVID-19.

The chain combines TRBV5-1 with TRBJ1-1; 7 positions match TRBD1. CDR3 size: 13 residues. CDR1 SGHRS and CDR2 YFSETQ come from the germline V gene. J lost 8 bases, V lost 0 bases, and 4 bases had no gene match. For the CDR3, the DNA is TGCGCCAGCAGCTTGGGCGACAGGGCGGAAGCTTTCTTT. Translating gives CASSLGDRAEAFF. Variable domain in full (rest from reference TRBV5-1 and TRBJ1-1): KAGVTQTPRYLIKTRGQQVTLSCSPISGHRSVSWYQQTPGQGLQFLFEYFSETQRNKGNFPGRFSGRQFSNSRSEMNVSTLELGDSALYLCASSLGDRAEAFFGQGTRLTVV.

V and J are TRBV2 and TRBJ2-1; D is ambiguous. Germline values: CDR1 SNHLY, CDR2 FYNNEI. V lost 3 bases to trimming and J lost 4 bases, with 4 bases between them. The CDR3 contains 12 residues. The CDR3 DNA follows: TGTGCCAGCAGTGATCGGTACAATGAGCAGTTCTTC. It is translated as CASSDRYNEQFF.

The genes are TRBV5-1 and TRBJ2-7, with D perhaps TRBD1 (5 bases). The CDR3 is made up of 16 amino acids. CDR1 is SGHRS and CDR2 is YFSETQ in the germline V gene. Trimming removed 0 bases from V and 3 bases from J, with 16 bases in between. The DNA of the CDR3 is TGCGCCAGCAGCTTGGGGTGGAGCCCAGGGCTCTACGAGCAGTACTTC. Translated: CASSLGWSPGLYEQYF.

V is TRBV5-1 and J is TRBJ2-3; the match to TRBD1 covers 10 bases. J was trimmed by 14 bases and V by 3 bases; bases with no gene match: 6. The CDR3 runs 12 residues. Germline V lookup: CDR1 SGHRS, CDR2 YFSETQ. Here the CDR3 reads CASSWTGTGAYF. The CDR3 nucleotides read TGCGCCAGCAGCTGGACCGGGACAGGGGCGTATTTT.

In this sample, this clone turned up a few times. The rearrangement links TRBV3-1 (or the pseudogene TRBV3-2) to TRBJ1-1; D may be TRBD1 (6 bases). The germline V gene has CDR1 LGHDT and CDR2 YNNKEL (reference sequence). The CDR3 extends over 13 amino acids. V gave up 6 bases and J gave up 1 base, with 9 bases separating them. The DNA for the CDR3 is TGTGCCAGCAGTGGGACACCGAACACTGAAGCTTTCTTT. Amino acids: CASSGTPNTEAFF.

This chain links TRBV25-1 with TRBJ1-6; D is perhaps TRBD1 (6 bases). Per germline, CDR1 MGHDK and CDR2 SYGVNS. The CDR3 sequence is 15 residues long. Trimming shortened V by 5 bases and J by 6 bases, and 14 bases separated the two germline ends. The CDR3 DNA sequence: TGTGCCAGCAGTAACTACAGGGTTGGTAATTCACCCCTCCACTTT. Translating gives CASSNYRVGNSPLHF.

V and J are TRBV7-2 and TRBJ1-1; weak D call: TRBD1 (5 bases). The CDR3 has 13 residues. V shed 5 bases and J shed 5 bases, with 12 bases lying between them. CDR1 is SGHTA, CDR2 FQGNSA, per germline. The CDR3 nucleotides read TGTGCCAGCAGCACTCAGGGAGGTACTGAAGCTTTCTTT. This encodes CASSTQGGTEAFF.

This sequence joins TRBV6-6 and TRBJ1-3; D call uncertain. V gave up 6 bases and J gave up 4 bases, with 16 bases separating them. The CDR3 is made up of 15 amino acids. Germline V gene sequence: CDR1 MNHNY, CDR2 SVGAGI (reference sequence). The CDR3 DNA follows: TGTGCCAGCAGGGCCGCCGGACTTCGAGGAAACACCATATATTTT. It specifies CASRAAGLRGNTIYF.

The J gene is TRBJ1-2, the V gene TRBV6-5, with D possibly being TRBD1 (5 bases). V lost 2 bases to trimming and J lost 4 bases, with 11 bases between them. The V gene's germline CDR1 is MNHEY and CDR2 SVGAGI. This CDR3 region has 14 residues. The DNA of the CDR3 is TGTGCCAGCAGTTACGACGGGGGAAGCTATGGCTACACCTTC. Translation: CASSYDGGSYGYTF.

The gene calls are TRBV5-1 and TRBJ2-1; 11 bases agree with TRBD2. Germline CDR1 reads SGHRS; CDR2 reads YFSETQ. Trimming cost V 2 bases and J 0 bases; bases outside gene matches: 7. This CDR3 is 18 amino acids long. This CDR3 reads CASSFDGTSGSSYNEQFF. As DNA, the CDR3 is TGCGCCAGCAGCTTTGACGGGACTAGCGGCAGCTCCTACAATGAGCAGTTCTTC.

This chain's CDR3 is CASSIGRAGANVLTF. CDR3 DNA sequence: TGTGCCAGTAGTATAGGTCGGGCTGGGGCCAACGTCCTGACTTTC. The V call is TRBV19, the J call TRBJ2-6; D is unclear. Trimming shortened V by 1 base and J by 2 bases, and 6 bases separated the two germline ends. The CDR3 loop spans 15 amino acids. Germline V gene lookup returns CDR1 LNHDA and CDR2 SQIVND (reference sequence).

The J gene is TRBJ2-1, the V gene TRBV7-2; D gene unclear. V was pared by 1 base and J by 5 bases, with 12 bases between. Germline CDR1 SGHTA, CDR2 FQGNSA. The CDR3 loop spans 15 amino acids. The CDR3 sequence: CASSLGKESHNEQFF. The CDR3 DNA reads TGTGCCAGCAGCTTAGGGAAGGAGTCCCACAATGAGCAGTTCTTC.

The chain has TRBV7-9 and TRBJ2-2; 7 bases are a match to TRBD2. Trimming at V came to 8 bases and at J to 4 bases, leaving 7 bases not matched to a gene. The V gene's germline CDR1 is SEHNR and CDR2 FQNEAQ (reference sequence). There are 14 residues in the CDR3. The CDR3 reads CASDDIAGTGELFF. In DNA, the CDR3 is TGTGCCAGCGACGACATAGCGGGCACCGGGGAGCTGTTTTTT.

The gene calls are TRBV14 and TRBJ2-2, with D unclear. Germline lookup yields CDR1 SGHDN and CDR2 FVKESK. The CDR3 runs to 14 residues. V was pared by 0 bases and J by 5 bases, with 7 bases between. CDR3 DNA: TGTGCCAGCAGCCAAGAAGTCAGGACCGGGGAGCTGTTTTTT. Its translation is CASSQEVRTGELFF. The whole variable domain, filled in from reference TRBV14 and TRBJ2-2, reads EAGVTQFPSHSVIEKGQTVTLRCDPISGHDNLYWYRRVMGKEIKFLLHFVKESKQDESGMPNNRFLAERTGGTYSTLKVQPAELEDSGVYFCASSQEVRTGELFFGEGSRLTVL.

The chain carries TRBV11-2 and TRBJ2-5; the match to TRBD2 covers 14 bases. Germline V gene data show CDR1 as SGHAT and CDR2 as FQNNGV. The CDR3 spans 17 residues. After removal of 5 bases from V and 5 bases from J, the junction contained 10 bases not matched to a gene. CDR3 in amino acids: CASSPRLAGGLGETQYF. CDR3 sequence (DNA): TGTGCCAGCAGCCCTAGACTAGCGGGGGGGCTGGGCGAGACCCAGTACTTC.

The V gene is TRBV3-1 (or the pseudogene TRBV3-2), the J gene TRBJ1-5; no reliable D call. V shed 1 base and J shed 6 bases, with 13 bases lying between them. This CDR3 region has 15 residues. Looked up from germline, CDR1 is LGHDT and CDR2 is YNNKEL (reference sequence). CDR3 nucleotide sequence: TGTGCCAGCAGCCAAGGGAGGGCCCGGGGTCAGCCCCAGCATTTT. It codes for CASSQGRARGQPQHF.

This chain joins TRBV5-4 and TRBJ1-2, with D possibly being TRBD1 (5 bases). V was shortened by 4 bases and J by 2 bases, with 6 bases between the two germline ends. Germline CDR1 and CDR2: SGHNT and YYREEE (reference sequence). The CDR3 is 12 residues long. The CDR3 loop is CASSQGNYGYTF. The CDR3 DNA sequence: TGTGCCAGCAGCCAGGGCAACTATGGCTACACCTTC.

The chain joins TRBV10-1 to TRBJ2-7; D unclear. The germline V gene encodes CDR1 WNHNN and CDR2 SYGVQD (reference sequence). This CDR3 has 13 residues. V gave up 4 bases and J gave up 6 bases, with 13 bases separating them. The CDR3 DNA reads as TGCGCCAGCAGTGGGTCCTTTTACGGCGAGCAGTACTTC. Amino acids: CASSGSFYGEQYF.

As to this clone: A junction boundary mismatches the germline segment, possibly from a read error. The gene calls are TRBV7-7 and TRBJ2-1; D perhaps matches TRBD1 (5 bases). This CDR3 has 13 amino acids. The germline V gene has CDR1 SSHAT and CDR2 FNYEAQ (reference sequence). CDR3 residues: CASSLDTLNEQFF. CDR3 bases: TGTGCTAGCAGCCTGGACACTCTCAATGAGCAGTTCTTC. Supplemented by reference TRBV7-7 and TRBJ2-1, the full variable domain reads GAGVSQSPRYKVTKRGQDVTLRCDPISSHATLYWYQQALGQGPEFLTYFNYEAQPDKSGLPSDRFSAERPEGSISTLTIQRTEQRDSAMYRCASSLDTLNEQFFGPGTRLTVL.

This sequence joins TRBV6-6 and TRBJ1-2, with 9 positions matching TRBD1. Germline loops: CDR1 MNHNY, CDR2 SVGAGI (reference sequence). This CDR3 is built from 13 residues. V lost 7 bases and J lost 5; bases outside the gene matches: 5. The CDR3 is CASTLQGAYGYTF. The CDR3 DNA reads TGTGCCAGCACTTTACAGGGGGCATATGGCTACACCTTC.

J is TRBJ2-1 and V is TRBV7-9; possibly TRBD1 for D (5 bases). V lost 5 bases and J lost 8, with 16 bases in between. This CDR3 is 14 amino acids long. The V gene's germline CDR1 is SEHNR and CDR2 FQNEAQ (reference sequence). CDR3: CASSEVGRADEQFF. The CDR3 coding sequence is TGTGCCAGCAGCGAGGTGGGCAGGGCCGATGAGCAGTTCTTC.

This sequence joins TRBV7-6 and TRBJ2-2, with 11 bases matching TRBD2. Unmatched junction bases numbered 8, after V lost 1 base and J lost 4 bases. Germline V lookup: CDR1 SGHVS, CDR2 FNYEAQ. The length of the CDR3 is 18 residues. The CDR3 here is CASSLGLAGGPVTGELFF. CDR3 nucleotides: TGTGCCAGCAGCTTAGGTTTAGCGGGGGGGCCCGTCACCGGGGAGCTGTTTTTT.

The chain has TRBV9 and TRBJ1-1; a weak D match, TRBD1 (6 bases). The length of the CDR3 is 16 residues. The germline CDR1 and CDR2 sequences are SGDLS and YYNGEE. Trimming removed 0 bases from V and 5 bases from J, with 17 bases in between. The CDR3 nucleotides read TGTGCCAGCAGCGTAGGAGGGGTCCAGGGGCCTACTGAAGCTTTCTTT. This gives the protein CASSVGGVQGPTEAFF.